This T cell receptor beta chain came from a study of high-grade serous ovarian cancer treatment subgroups. Tumor tissue was taken before any definitive surgery or chemotherapy was given. CDR3 size: 14 residues. Germline V gene sequence: CDR1 SGDLS, CDR2 YYNGEE. V shed 0 bases and J shed 3 bases, with 7 bases lying between them. Study findings and constraints: Spatial context was lost because tumors were sequenced in bulk.

Concerning this clone itself: The target antigen is unknown.

Using immunoSEQ multiplex PCR, the repertoire was profiled, and TCRdb retains in-frame clones only, with some absent. The sample includes more than 1,500 clones, around 79% of them seen just once. This TCR was recovered from a human donor with high-grade serous ovarian cancer. The sequencing sample was made of tumor tissue. The chain joins TRBV9 to TRBJ1-3; no firm D call. CDR3 protein: CASSVGAYGNTIYF. As DNA, the CDR3 is TGTGCCAGCAGCGTAGGAGCGTATGGAAACACCATATATTTT.